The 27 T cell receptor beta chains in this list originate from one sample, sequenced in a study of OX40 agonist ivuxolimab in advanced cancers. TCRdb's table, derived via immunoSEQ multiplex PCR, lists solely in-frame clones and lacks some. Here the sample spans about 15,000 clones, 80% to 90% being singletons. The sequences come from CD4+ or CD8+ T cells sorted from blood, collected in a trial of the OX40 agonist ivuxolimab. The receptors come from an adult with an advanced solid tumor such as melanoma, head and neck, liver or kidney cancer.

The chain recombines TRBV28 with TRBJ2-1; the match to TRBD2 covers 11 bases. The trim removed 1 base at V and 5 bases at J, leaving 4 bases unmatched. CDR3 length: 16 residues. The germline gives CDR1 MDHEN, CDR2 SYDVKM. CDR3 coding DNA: TGTGCCAGCAGTTTATCGACTAGCGGGAACGACAATGAGCAGTTCTTC. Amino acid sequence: CASSLSTSGNDNEQFF.

The CDR3 loop is CASSLRSFYGYTF. The DNA of the CDR3 is TGTGCCAGCAGCTTAAGAAGCTTCTATGGCTACACCTTC. This chain uses TRBV11-2 with TRBJ1-2, with D uncertain. V was cut by 2 bases and J by 4 bases, with 8 bases left in between. CDR1 is SGHAT, CDR2 FQNNGV, per germline. CDR3 size: 13 residues.

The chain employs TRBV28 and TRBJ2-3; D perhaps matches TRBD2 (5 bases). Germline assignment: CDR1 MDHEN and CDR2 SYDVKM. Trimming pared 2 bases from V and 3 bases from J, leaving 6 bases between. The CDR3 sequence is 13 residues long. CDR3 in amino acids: CASSLRETDTQYF. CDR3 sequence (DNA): TGTGCCAGCAGTTTACGGGAAACAGATACGCAGTATTTT.

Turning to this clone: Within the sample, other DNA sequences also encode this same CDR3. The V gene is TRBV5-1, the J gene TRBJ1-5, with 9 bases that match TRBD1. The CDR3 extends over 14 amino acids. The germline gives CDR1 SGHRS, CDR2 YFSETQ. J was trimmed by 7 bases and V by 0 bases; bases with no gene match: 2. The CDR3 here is CASSLGQGDQPQHF. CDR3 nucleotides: TGCGCCAGCAGCTTGGGACAGGGGGACCAGCCCCAGCATTTT.

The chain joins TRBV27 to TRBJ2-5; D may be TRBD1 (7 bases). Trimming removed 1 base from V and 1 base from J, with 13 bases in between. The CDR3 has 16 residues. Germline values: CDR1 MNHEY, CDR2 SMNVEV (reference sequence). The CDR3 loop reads CASSLYGGTVQETQYF. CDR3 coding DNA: TGTGCCAGCAGTTTATATGGGGGGACAGTCCAAGAGACCCAGTACTTC.

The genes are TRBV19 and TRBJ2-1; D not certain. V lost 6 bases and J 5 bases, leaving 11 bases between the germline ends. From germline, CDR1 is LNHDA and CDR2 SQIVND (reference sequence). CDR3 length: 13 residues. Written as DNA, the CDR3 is TGTGCCAGTAGGTCCCACTTGGACAATGAGCAGTTCTTC. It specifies CASRSHLDNEQFF.

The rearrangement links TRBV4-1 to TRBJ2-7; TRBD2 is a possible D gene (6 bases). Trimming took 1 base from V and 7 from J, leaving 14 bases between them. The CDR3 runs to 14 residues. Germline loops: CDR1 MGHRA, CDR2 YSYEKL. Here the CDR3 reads CASSQVEGGDEQYF. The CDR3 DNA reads TGCGCCAGCAGCCAAGTTGAGGGCGGGGATGAGCAGTACTTC.

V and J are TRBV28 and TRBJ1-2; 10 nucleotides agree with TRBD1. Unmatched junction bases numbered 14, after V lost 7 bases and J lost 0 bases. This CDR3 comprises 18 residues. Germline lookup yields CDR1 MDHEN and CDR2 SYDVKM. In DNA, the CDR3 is TGTGCCAGCACCCTACCGGGACAGGGGATTTTAGCTAACTATGGCTACACCTTC. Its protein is CASTLPGQGILANYGYTF.

The CDR3 sequence is CASHLLTYTEAFF. The CDR3 DNA sequence: TGCGCCAGCCACCTCCTCACGTACACTGAAGCTTTCTTT. The chain employs TRBV5-1 and TRBJ1-1; D remains ambiguous. Germline V CDR1 and CDR2: SGHRS, YFSETQ. The V and J ends lost 7 bases and 3 bases respectively, with 13 bases between them. The CDR3 loop spans 13 amino acids. Full variable domain (outside the CDR3, taken from reference TRBV5-1 and TRBJ1-1): KAGVTQTPRYLIKTRGQQVTLSCSPISGHRSVSWYQQTPGQGLQFLFEYFSETQRNKGNFPGRFSGRQFSNSRSEMNVSTLELGDSALYLCASHLLTYTEAFFGQGTRLTVV.

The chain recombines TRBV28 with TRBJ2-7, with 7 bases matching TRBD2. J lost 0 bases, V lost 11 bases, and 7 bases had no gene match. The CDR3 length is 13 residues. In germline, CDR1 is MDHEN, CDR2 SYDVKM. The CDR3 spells CAACGTTSYEQYF. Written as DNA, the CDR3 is TGTGCCGCCTGTGGGACTACCTCCTACGAGCAGTACTTC. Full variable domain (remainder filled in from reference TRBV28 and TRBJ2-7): DVKVTQSSRYLVKRTGEKVFLECVQDMDHENMFWYRQDPGLGLRLIYFSYDVKMKEKGDIPEGYSVSREKKERFSLILESASTNQTSMYLCAACGTTSYEQYFGPGTRLTVT.

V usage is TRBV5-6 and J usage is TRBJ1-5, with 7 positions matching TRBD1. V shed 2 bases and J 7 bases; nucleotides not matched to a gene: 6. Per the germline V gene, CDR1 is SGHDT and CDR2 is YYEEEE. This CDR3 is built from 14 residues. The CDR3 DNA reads TGTGCCAGCAGCTTTAACAGGGGAGGCCAGCCCCAGCATTTT. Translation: CASSFNRGGQPQHF.

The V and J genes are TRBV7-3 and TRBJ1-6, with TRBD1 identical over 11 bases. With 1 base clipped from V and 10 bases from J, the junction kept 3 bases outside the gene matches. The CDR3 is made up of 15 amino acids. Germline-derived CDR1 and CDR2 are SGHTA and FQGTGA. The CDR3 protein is CASSLMGQGGSPLHF. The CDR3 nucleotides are TGTGCCAGCAGCTTAATGGGACAGGGGGGGTCACCCCTCCACTTT.

This CDR3 reads CASSPPGDEQFF. The CDR3 bases are TGTGCCAGCAGCCCTCCCGGGGATGAGCAGTTCTTC. The rearrangement joins TRBV7-6 to TRBJ2-1; tentative D call: TRBD2 (5 bases). Germline V gives CDR1 SGHVS, CDR2 FNYEAQ. Trimming stripped 5 bases from V and 8 bases from J, with 10 bases between. This CDR3 contains 12 residues.

The CDR3 sequence: CASSLGLPDEQYF. CDR3 coding DNA: TGTGCCAGCAGCCTCGGTCTCCCGGACGAGCAGTACTTC. This chain uses TRBV7-9 with TRBJ2-7; D remains unclear. Germline V CDR1 and CDR2: SEHNR, FQNEAQ (reference sequence). Trimming left V 5 bases short and J 5 bases short, with 13 bases between. This CDR3 is built from 13 residues. The full variable domain, rest sourced from reference TRBV7-9 and TRBJ2-7, is DTGVSQNPRHKITKRGQNVTFRCDPISEHNRLYWYRQTLGQGPEFLTYFQNEAQLEKSRLLSDRFSAERPKGSFSTLEIQRTEQGDSAMYLCASSLGLPDEQYFGPGTRLTVT.

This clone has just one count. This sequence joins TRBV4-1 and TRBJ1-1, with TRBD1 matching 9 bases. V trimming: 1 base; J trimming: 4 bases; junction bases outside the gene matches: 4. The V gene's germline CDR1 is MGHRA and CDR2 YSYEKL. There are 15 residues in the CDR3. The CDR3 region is CASSQGDREVTEAFF. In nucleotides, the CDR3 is TGCGCCAGCAGCCAAGGGGACAGGGAAGTCACTGAAGCTTTCTTT.

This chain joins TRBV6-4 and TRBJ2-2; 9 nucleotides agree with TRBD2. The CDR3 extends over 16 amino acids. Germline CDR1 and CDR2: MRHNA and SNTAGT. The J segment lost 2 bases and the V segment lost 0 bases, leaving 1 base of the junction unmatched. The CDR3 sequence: CASSDSSGGNTGELFF. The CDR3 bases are TGTGCCAGCAGTGACTCTAGCGGGGGCAACACCGGGGAGCTGTTTTTT.

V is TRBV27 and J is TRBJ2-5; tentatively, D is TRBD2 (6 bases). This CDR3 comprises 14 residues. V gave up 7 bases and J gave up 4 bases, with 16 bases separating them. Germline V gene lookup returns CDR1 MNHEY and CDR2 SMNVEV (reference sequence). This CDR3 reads CASTPRGSGETQYF. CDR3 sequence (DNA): TGTGCCAGCACCCCTCGGGGGTCGGGAGAGACCCAGTACTTC.

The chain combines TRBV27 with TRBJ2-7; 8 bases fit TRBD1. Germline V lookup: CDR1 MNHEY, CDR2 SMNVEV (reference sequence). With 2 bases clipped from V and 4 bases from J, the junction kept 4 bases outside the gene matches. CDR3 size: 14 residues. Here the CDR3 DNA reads TGTGCCAGCAGTTTAGACAGGGGTCCGTACGAGCAGTACTTC. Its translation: CASSLDRGPYEQYF.

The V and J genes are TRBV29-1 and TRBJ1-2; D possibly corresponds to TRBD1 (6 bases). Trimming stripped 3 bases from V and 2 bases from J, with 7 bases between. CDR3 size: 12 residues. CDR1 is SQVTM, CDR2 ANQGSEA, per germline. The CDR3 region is CSVETGNYGYTF. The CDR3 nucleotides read TGCAGCGTTGAGACAGGAAACTATGGCTACACCTTC. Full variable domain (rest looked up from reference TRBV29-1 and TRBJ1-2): SAVISQKPSRDICQRGTSLTIQCQVDSQVTMMFWYRQQPGQSLTLIATANQGSEATYESGFVIDKFPISRPNLTFSTLTVSNMSPEDSSIYLCSVETGNYGYTFGSGTRLTVV.

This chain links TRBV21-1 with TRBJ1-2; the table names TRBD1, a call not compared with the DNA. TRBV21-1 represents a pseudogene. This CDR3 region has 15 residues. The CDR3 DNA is TGTGCCAGCAGCAAAAGCGCAGGGGGGTTAGGTGGCTACACCTTC. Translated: CASSKSAGGLGGYTF.

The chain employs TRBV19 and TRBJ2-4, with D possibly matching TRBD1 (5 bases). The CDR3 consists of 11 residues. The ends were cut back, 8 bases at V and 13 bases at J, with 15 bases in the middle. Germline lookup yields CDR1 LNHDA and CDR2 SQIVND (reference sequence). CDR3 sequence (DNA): TGTGCCAGTCGCTTCAGGGTGGAGCAGTACTTC. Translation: CASRFRVEQYF.

The CDR3 DNA sequence: TGCGCCATCCCATCGCCAGACAGGCAACCTGGGGCCAACGTCCTGACTTTC. Translated: CAIPSPDRQPGANVLTF. The chain couples TRBV10-2 to TRBJ2-6, with D maybe TRBD1 (6 bases). Germline CDR1 reads WSHSY; CDR2 reads SAAADI. This CDR3 spans 17 amino acids. V lost 10 bases to trimming and J lost 2 bases, with 21 bases between them.

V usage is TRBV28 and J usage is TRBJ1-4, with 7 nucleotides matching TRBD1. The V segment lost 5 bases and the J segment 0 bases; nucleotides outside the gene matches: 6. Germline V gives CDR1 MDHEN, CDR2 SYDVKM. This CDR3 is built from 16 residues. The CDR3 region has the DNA TGTGCCAGCAGTATCTACAGGGGCGCAACTAATGAAAAACTGTTTTTT. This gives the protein CASSIYRGATNEKLFF.

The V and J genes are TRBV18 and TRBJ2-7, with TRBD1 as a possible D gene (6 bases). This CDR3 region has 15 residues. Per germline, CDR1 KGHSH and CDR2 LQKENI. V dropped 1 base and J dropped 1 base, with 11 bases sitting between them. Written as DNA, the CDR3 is TGTGCCAGCTCACCACTTCAGGGGCTTTCCTACGAGCAGTACTTC. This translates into CASSPLQGLSYEQYF. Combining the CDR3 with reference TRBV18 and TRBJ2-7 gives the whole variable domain NAGVMQNPRHLVRRRGQEARLRCSPMKGHSHVYWYRQLPEEGLKFMVYLQKENIIDESGMPKERFSAEFPKEGPSILRIQQVVRGDSAAYFCASSPLQGLSYEQYFGPGTRLTVT.

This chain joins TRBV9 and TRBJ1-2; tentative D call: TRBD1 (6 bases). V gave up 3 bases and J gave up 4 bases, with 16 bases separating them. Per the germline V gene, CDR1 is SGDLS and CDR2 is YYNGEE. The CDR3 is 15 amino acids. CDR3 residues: CASSGSGQSAYGYTF. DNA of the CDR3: TGTGCCAGCAGCGGCTCGGGACAATCGGCCTATGGCTACACCTTC.

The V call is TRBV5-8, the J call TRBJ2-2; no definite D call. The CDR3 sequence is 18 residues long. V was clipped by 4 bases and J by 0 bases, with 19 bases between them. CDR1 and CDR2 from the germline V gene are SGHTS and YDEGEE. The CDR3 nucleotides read TGTGCCAGCAGCCGGTCCGACCACAGCAGTCCGAACACCGGGGAGCTGTTTTTT. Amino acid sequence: CASSRSDHSSPNTGELFF.

The CDR3 DNA is TGTGCCAGCAGTCCTGCAGGGGTAGGAAACACCATATATTTT. This codes for CASSPAGVGNTIYF. This chain uses TRBV6-6 with TRBJ1-3, with a weak D call TRBD1 (6 bases). Germline CDR1 and CDR2: MNHNY and SVGAGI (reference sequence). CDR3 length: 14 amino acids. Trimming took off 5 bases at V and 4 bases at J, with 12 bases between the two ends.